This T cell receptor (beta chain) stems from a study of blood T cell repertoires in COVID-19. On the study more broadly: Spain, Italy and the United States supplied samples that represented acute and convalescent COVID-19.

The CDR3 has 16 residues. In germline, CDR1 is SEHNR, CDR2 FQNEAQ (reference sequence). Losses at the gene ends were 5 bases for V and 1 base for J; bases not matched to a gene: 6. Original handling: Counts of nucleated cells, estimated from reference gene primer amplification, were obtained. Sequencing was performed with immunoSEQ multiplex PCR; in TCRdb, only in-frame clones are kept and a portion is missing. V and J calls and clone size are given by that table; D and trimming were obtained from the DNA. This sample yields some 370,000 clones, of which 89% are seen a single time; 0.95% to 1.5% belongs to the top ten.

Specimen: peripheral blood. This chain links TRBV7-9 with TRBJ2-2, with 8 bases fitting TRBD1. The sequence was obtained from a man aged 35-49 years with acute or convalescent COVID-19. The CDR3 nucleotides read TGTGCCAGCAGCCAAGGACAGGGACAGAACACCGGGGAGCTGTTTTTT. Protein product: CASSQGQGQNTGELFF.